This T cell receptor (beta chain) stems from a study of long-term antiretroviral therapy in people with HIV. There was at least one pre-ART PBMC sample for each donor, plus at least two post-ART PBMC samples. Germline V gene data show CDR1 as SGHRS and CDR2 as YFSETQ. This CDR3 is 18 amino acids long. Trimming cost V 0 bases and J 7 bases; bases outside gene matches: 7. This was the immunoSEQ v3.0 assay at survey level. TCRdb's table, derived via immunoSEQ multiplex PCR, lists solely in-frame clones and lacks some. Among tens of thousands of clones listed, around 86% were seen once. The source material was unsorted PBMCs, sampled 1.8 years before starting antiretroviral therapy. This receptor was obtained from a woman aged 30 to 39 with HIV. The chain is built from TRBV5-1 and TRBJ2-1; 16 bases are shared with TRBD2. CDR3 residues: CASSLEGLAGGRRNEQFF. The CDR3 region has the DNA TGCGCCAGCAGCTTGGAGGGACTAGCGGGGGGGCGGCGGAATGAGCAGTTCTTC.